The 27 T cell receptor beta chains below were found in one sample sequenced in a study of blood T cells in healthy people across ages. Primers used in a second PCR of roughly 6 to 12 cycles were a sample-barcoded 5' primer and a J-beta primer mix. TCRdb processed the 5' RACE reads anew with MiXCR; each CDR3 protein has one entry. The sample carries roughly 410,000 distinct CDR3 sequences, roughly half recorded once. Input material: blood. Source of these receptors: a man in his 60s in good health.

This chain joins TRBV28 and TRBJ2-4; D remains ambiguous. The closer fit of TRBJ2-7 to the DNA end suggests the J call may be wrong. Germline CDR1 reads MDHEN; CDR2 reads SYDVKM. This CDR3 contains 15 residues. In DNA form, the CDR3 reads TGTGCCAGCAGCGATTCCGGGTGGCGGTCCTACGAGCAGTACTTC. Translated: CASSDSGWRSYEQYF.

V gene TRBV29-1 combines with J gene TRBJ2-1; perhaps TRBD2 as D (6 bases). The V and J ends lost 5 bases and 0 bases respectively, with 14 bases between them. The CDR3 is 15 amino acids. Germline V gene data show CDR1 as SQVTM and CDR2 as ANQGSEA. CDR3 DNA: TGCAGCGTTTCCCTAGCGCCAAGCTCCTACAATGAGCAGTTCTTC. Translation: CSVSLAPSSYNEQFF.

This clonotype has ten or more counts. This chain links TRBV5-1 with TRBJ2-3, with 7 bases lining up with TRBD2. This CDR3 has 15 amino acids. V lost 0 bases to trimming and J lost 4 bases; unmatched junction nucleotides: 5. The germline gives CDR1 SGHRS, CDR2 YFSETQ. CDR3 sequence reads: CASSLGSGVADTQYF. DNA for the CDR3: TGCGCCAGCAGCTTGGGCAGCGGGGTGGCAGATACGCAGTATTTT. Supplemented by reference TRBV5-1 and TRBJ2-3, the full variable domain reads KAGVTQTPRYLIKTRGQQVTLSCSPISGHRSVSWYQQTPGQGLQFLFEYFSETQRNKGNFPGRFSGRQFSNSRSEMNVSTLELGDSALYLCASSLGSGVADTQYFGPGTRLTVL.

This clonotype has a handful of counts. V gene TRBV29-1 combines with J gene TRBJ1-4; the D gene is possibly TRBD1 (5 bases). CDR3 length: 15 residues. V lost 7 bases to trimming and J lost 4 bases, with 19 bases between them. Germline CDR1 reads SQVTM; CDR2 reads ANQGSEA. CDR3 loop: CSAQSRVGSNEKLFF. CDR3 in DNA: TGCAGCGCCCAGTCCAGGGTAGGGAGTAATGAAAAACTGTTTTTT.

The chain carries TRBV6-2 or TRBV6-3 and TRBJ2-5; D not certain. The CDR3 is made up of 17 amino acids. From germline, CDR1 is MNHEY and CDR2 SVGEGT. Trimming removed 5 bases from V and 11 bases from J, with 30 bases in between. This CDR3 reads CASSPRPRGRHLVEQYF. The CDR3 region has the DNA TGTGCCAGCAGTCCCAGACCCAGAGGTAGGCACCTAGTGGAGCAGTACTTC.

The chain carries TRBV27 and TRBJ1-2, with TRBD1 identical over 9 bases. The V gene end was trimmed by 6 bases and the J gene end by 6 bases; junction bases not matched to a gene: 8. This CDR3 region has 14 residues. Germline CDR1 is MNHEY and CDR2 is SMNVEV (reference sequence). CDR3 sequence: CASRRTGGADGYTF. The DNA of the CDR3 is TGTGCCAGCAGAAGAACAGGGGGCGCGGATGGCTACACCTTC.

The chain employs TRBV25-1 and TRBJ2-3; D may match TRBD1 or TRBD2 (6 bases each). Germline CDR1 and CDR2: MGHDK and SYGVNS. This CDR3 spans 17 amino acids. Between the trimmed V and J ends, which lost 5 bases and 2 bases, there was a span of 20 bases. The CDR3 loop reads CASSLLREGGDTDTQYF. DNA for the CDR3: TGTGCCAGCAGTCTTCTCCGCGAGGGGGGAGACACAGATACGCAGTATTTT.

This clonotype was counted a few times. The rearrangement joins TRBV20-1 to TRBJ2-5; 9 nucleotides agree with TRBD2. The length of the CDR3 is 15 residues. Trimming cost V 0 bases and J 5 bases; bases outside gene matches: 7. The germline gives CDR1 DFQATT, CDR2 SNEGSKA (reference sequence). The CDR3 DNA is TGCAGTGCTAGAGATAGCGCTAGCGGGACTGAGACCCAGTACTTC. This gives the protein CSARDSASGTETQYF.

The V and J genes are TRBV5-1 and TRBJ2-4; 7 bases are a match to TRBD1. This CDR3 has 15 amino acids. The germline gives CDR1 SGHRS, CDR2 YFSETQ. Trimming at V came to 0 bases and at J to 6 bases, leaving 6 bases not matched to a gene. The CDR3 DNA sequence: TGCGCCAGCAGCTTGGAACAGGGGCAGGGAAACATTCAGTACTTC. Translating it yields CASSLEQGQGNIQYF. The complete variable domain, with remaining parts taken from reference TRBV5-1 and TRBJ2-4, reads KAGVTQTPRYLIKTRGQQVTLSCSPISGHRSVSWYQQTPGQGLQFLFEYFSETQRNKGNFPGRFSGRQFSNSRSEMNVSTLELGDSALYLCASSLEQGQGNIQYFGAGTRLSVL.

The V gene is TRBV5-5, the J gene TRBJ2-3, with TRBD1 matching over 7 bases. Losses at the gene ends were 0 bases for V and 2 bases for J; bases not matched to a gene: 3. The length of the CDR3 is 15 residues. Germline V gives CDR1 SGHKS, CDR2 YYEKEE (reference sequence). The DNA for the CDR3 is TGTGCCAGCAGCTTGGGACAGGGACCCACAGATACGCAGTATTTT. It codes for CASSLGQGPTDTQYF.

This clonotype showed up just a few times. This sequence joins TRBV5-5 and TRBJ2-5, with 9 positions matching TRBD1. The CDR3 length is 15 residues. Germline CDR1 is SGHKS and CDR2 is YYEKEE (reference sequence). V shed 4 bases, J shed 4 bases, and the junction held 8 bases outside the gene matches. Here the CDR3 DNA reads TGTGCCAGCAGCCCTTCGGGACAGGGCTTAGAGACCCAGTACTTC. It translates to CASSPSGQGLETQYF.

The chain couples TRBV7-9 to TRBJ2-1; D unresolved. V gave up 5 bases and J gave up 9 bases, with 14 bases separating them. Germline loops: CDR1 SEHNR, CDR2 FQNEAQ (reference sequence). The CDR3 totals 13 residues. CDR3 sequence (DNA): TGTGCCAGCAGCCTGTTACCCCCTGCTGAGCAGTTCTTC. This translates into CASSLLPPAEQFF.

The J gene is TRBJ2-7, the V gene TRBV20-1; 10 nucleotides align to TRBD1. CDR3 length equals 16 residues. V lost 5 bases to trimming and J lost 3 bases; unmatched junction nucleotides: 13. The germline gives CDR1 DFQATT, CDR2 SNEGSKA (reference sequence). The CDR3 region has the DNA TGCAGTGCTCGACCCGGAGGGGGACAGGGGTTCTACGAGCAGTACTTC. The encoded protein is CSARPGGGQGFYEQYF.

The chain has TRBV29-1 and TRBJ2-7, with D hard to call. With 2 bases removed from V and 6 bases from J, the gap between germline ends came to 8 bases. Germline V gene sequence: CDR1 SQVTM, CDR2 ANQGSEA. The CDR3 is 11 amino acids. Here the CDR3 reads CSVEWVREQYF. The DNA for the CDR3 is TGCAGCGTTGAATGGGTCCGCGAGCAGTACTTC.

The CDR3 protein is CASSKFSGGASNEQYF. The CDR3 DNA reads TGTGCCAGCAGTAAATTTAGCGGGGGGGCTTCCAATGAGCAGTACTTC. The rearrangement uses TRBV6-4 and TRBJ2-7, with 11 nucleotides matching TRBD2. Germline V gene sequence: CDR1 MRHNA, CDR2 SNTAGT. The J segment lost 7 bases and the V segment lost 5 bases, leaving 13 bases of the junction unmatched. The CDR3 length is 16 residues.

This clonotype was picked up many times. V usage is TRBV2 and J usage is TRBJ2-6; no clear D gene. Trimming took 10 bases from V and 1 from J, leaving 8 bases between them. Germline CDR1 and CDR2: SNHLY and FYNNEI. The CDR3 sequence is 13 residues long. This CDR3 is CATLRSGANVLTF. The CDR3 DNA sequence: TGTGCCACCCTGAGATCTGGGGCCAACGTCCTGACTTTC.

For this clonotype: The DNA is left out, because the CDR3 cannot be placed on it with certainty; the CDR3 is given as TCRdb lists it. V usage is TRBV7-8 and J usage is TRBJ1-2. The CDR3 spans 14 residues, counting both ends. The germline V gene encodes CDR1 SGHVS and CDR2 FQNEAQ. The CDR3 sequence is CASSLVAAGTLTTF.

The chain recombines TRBV6-6 with TRBJ2-7, with 7 bases identical to TRBD2. V lost 1 base and J lost 6; bases outside the gene matches: 0. CDR3 length: 12 residues. CDR1 is MNHNY, CDR2 SVGAGI, per germline (reference sequence). The CDR3 coding sequence is TGTGCCAGCAGTTACTGGGGGGGCGAGCAGTACTTC. Protein: CASSYWGGEQYF.

In its sample, this clonotype was seen many times. The DNA for the CDR3 is TGTGCCAGCAGCGTAGCTGGGGTGGAGGATACGCAGTATTTT. This encodes CASSVAGVEDTQYF. The J gene is TRBJ2-3, the V gene TRBV9, with unresolved D. Looked up from germline, CDR1 is SGDLS and CDR2 is YYNGEE. This CDR3 spans 14 amino acids. V was trimmed by 0 bases and J by 6 bases, leaving 11 bases between them. Looking up the rest from reference TRBV9 and TRBJ2-3 gives the full variable domain: DSGVTQTPKHLITATGQRVTLRCSPRSGDLSVYWYQQSLDQGLQFLIQYYNGEERAKGNILERFSAQQFPDLHSELNLSSLELGDSALYFCASSVAGVEDTQYFGPGTRLTVL.

The chain carries TRBV6-2 or TRBV6-3 and TRBJ1-2; the D is unclear. This CDR3 region has 13 residues. V dropped 7 bases and J dropped 4 bases, with 13 bases sitting between them. Looked up from germline, CDR1 is MNHEY and CDR2 is SVGEGT. The CDR3, as DNA: TGTGCCAGCACCCTCGAGGAGGGCTATGGCTACACCTTC. Translated, it gives CASTLEEGYGYTF.

This clonotype occurred a few times. This chain links TRBV20-1 with TRBJ2-3; no clear D. The CDR3 loop spans 13 amino acids. The V end was cut by 6 bases, the J end by 0 bases, with 10 bases between. Germline loops: CDR1 DFQATT, CDR2 SNEGSKA (reference sequence). CDR3 coding DNA: TGCAGTGCAGTAGGACCAAGCACAGATACGCAGTATTTT. Its protein product is CSAVGPSTDTQYF.

Comments on this clonotype: Just one base apart from a much larger clone, this may be a read error. The chain uses TRBV12-3 or TRBV12-4 and TRBJ1-4, with a possible D match to TRBD1 (6 bases). The CDR3 runs 15 residues. The CDR3 loop reads CTSRNTGLGNEKLFF. CDR3 in DNA: TGTACCAGCAGAAACACAGGGCTGGGTAATGAAAAACTGTTTTTT.

The V and J genes are TRBV28 and TRBJ2-1; 9 bases agree with TRBD1. The V gene end was trimmed by 3 bases and the J gene end by 2 bases; junction bases not matched to a gene: 11. This CDR3 is built from 18 residues. Germline CDR1 is MDHEN and CDR2 is SYDVKM. CDR3 sequence: CASSFQTSDRGTYNEQFF. The CDR3 DNA reads TGTGCCAGCAGTTTCCAAACCTCGGACAGGGGAACCTACAATGAGCAGTTCTTC. Based on the CDR3 plus reference TRBV28 and TRBJ2-1, the full variable domain is DVKVTQSSRYLVKRTGEKVFLECVQDMDHENMFWYRQDPGLGLRLIYFSYDVKMKEKGDIPEGYSVSREKKERFSLILESASTNQTSMYLCASSFQTSDRGTYNEQFFGPGTRLTVL.

The chain employs TRBV27 and TRBJ2-3; 8 nucleotides agree with TRBD2. The V gene's germline CDR1 is MNHEY and CDR2 SMNVEV (reference sequence). This CDR3 spans 17 amino acids. Trimming took 6 bases from V and 9 from J; bases not matched to a gene: 20. CDR3 protein: CASSPRARGVLPLTQYF. The CDR3 DNA follows: TGTGCCAGCAGCCCCCGGGCGCGGGGGGTCCTCCCCTTAACGCAGTATTTT.

The rearrangement joins TRBV4-2 to TRBJ2-3; D is possibly TRBD2 (6 bases). There are 15 residues in the CDR3. Germline values: CDR1 LGHNA, CDR2 YNFKEQ. The V gene lost 10 bases and the J gene lost 3 bases, with 20 bases spanning the gap. In nucleotides, the CDR3 is TGTGCCACCCCGATCCGGGACGGGAGAACAGATACGCAGTATTTT. Encoded protein: CATPIRDGRTDTQYF.

In its sample, this clonotype was seen a few times. The chain uses TRBV29-1 and TRBJ1-1; TRBD1 might be the D (5 bases). The CDR3 loop spans 13 amino acids. The ends were cut back, 7 bases at V and 0 bases at J, with 12 bases in the middle. CDR1 is SQVTM, CDR2 ANQGSEA, per germline. CDR3 sequence reads: CSGQLTMNTEAFF. The DNA for the CDR3 is TGCAGCGGACAGCTGACTATGAACACTGAAGCTTTCTTT.

The chain employs TRBV6-5 and TRBJ2-5, with D perhaps TRBD2 (7 bases). Trimming pared 2 bases from V and 7 bases from J, leaving 17 bases between. This CDR3 contains 15 residues. Germline-derived CDR1 and CDR2 are MNHEY and SVGAGI. As DNA, the CDR3 is TGTGCCAGCAGTTACGCGGGGGCTGGATTGCGGACCCAGTACTTC. Residues: CASSYAGAGLRTQYF.